The text below deals with one T cell receptor beta chain. Its matching antigen is unknown. The naive CD8 fraction comprised CD45RO-negative cells positively selected for CCR7 and excluded terminally differentiated effector memory CD45RA+ cells. The source of the sample is a study of shared clonotypes between healthy human individuals. Study-wide results and limits: It was expected that sequencing depth would affect clonotype sharing among donors.

The CDR3 has 13 residues. Germline V gives CDR1 SEHNR, CDR2 FQNEAQ (reference sequence). V lost 6 bases and J 2 bases, leaving 10 bases between the germline ends. Only in-frame clones appear in the TCRdb table, and some are missing; sequencing was by immunoSEQ multiplex PCR. This sample yields more than 2 million clones, of which over 85% are seen a single time; 1% to 1.3% belongs to the top ten. This sequence joins TRBV7-9 and TRBJ2-5; maybe TRBD2 (5 bases). Sample: naive CD8+ T cells sorted from blood. This TCR came from a man between 18 and 29 years old in good health. The CDR3 DNA sequence: TGTGCCAGCAGTGTAGGAGGACAAGAGACCCAGTACTTC. It translates to CASSVGGQETQYF. The variable domain in full, with the rest retrieved from reference TRBV7-9 and TRBJ2-5, is DTGVSQNPRHKITKRGQNVTFRCDPISEHNRLYWYRQTLGQGPEFLTYFQNEAQLEKSRLLSDRFSAERPKGSFSTLEIQRTEQGDSAMYLCASSVGGQETQYFGPGTRLLVL.